This is a list of T cell receptor beta chains from one sample in a study of PD-1 blockade in classical Hodgkin lymphoma. Clones were sequenced by immunoSEQ multiplex PCR, and TCRdb holds only the in-frame ones, with some missing. The table shows 15,000 to 25,000 clones, with around 78% occurring only once. Sequencing used CD4+ T cells from blood, obtained before the fourth cycle of nivolumab. These receptors originate from a human donor with classical Hodgkin lymphoma. The CDR3 runs from the conserved cysteine through the conserved F or W. A D gene is named only where the DNA matches it firmly.

D gene,J gene,V gene,CDR3 DNA,CDR3 protein
TRBD2,TRBJ2-3,TRBV18,TGTGCCAGCTCACGACTCGTGGTGGGAGGGAGCACAGATACGCAGTATTTT,CASSRLVVGGSTDTQYF
TRBD2,TRBJ2-5,TRBV27,TGTGCCAGCAGGCGGAGCGGGGCCGGCCAAGAGACCCAGTACTTC,CASRRSGAGQETQYF
-,TRBJ1-2,TRBV10-3,TGTGCCATCAGTGCGGAACAGAACTATGGCTACACCTTC,CAISAEQNYGYTF
TRBD1,TRBJ1-1,TRBV10-2,TGCGCCAGCATGGTAGGGACAGGGTACACTGAAGCTTTCTTT,CASMVGTGYTEAFF
-,TRBJ2-7,TRBV7-6,TGTGCCAGCAGCTTAGTGGCGGGGGAGCAGTACTTC,CASSLVAGEQYF
TRBD2,TRBJ2-2,TRBV25-1,TGTGCCAGCAGCTCGATAGCGGGAGTAAGCACCGGGGAGCTGTTTTTT,CASSSIAGVSTGELFF
-,TRBJ1-1,TRBV19,TGTGCCAGTAGTATTAGGGGGGCTCGGGCTTTCTTT,CASSIRGARAFF
-,TRBJ1-4,TRBV5-1,TGCGCCAGCAGCTTCGAACAGGGCGAGTATGAAAAACTGTTTTTT,CASSFEQGEYEKLFF
TRBD1,TRBJ2-7,TRBV6-6,TGTGCCAGCAGTTCGTCGGACAGGGCGGCTTACGAGCAGTACTTC,CASSSSDRAAYEQYF
-,TRBJ2-3,TRBV25-1,TGTGCCAGCACTCCGGACCTTTACACAGATACGCAGTATTTT,CASTPDLYTDTQYF
-,TRBJ2-3,TRBV9,TGTGCCAGCAGCGTAGCTAGCGCGTACACAGATACGCAGTATTTT,CASSVASAYTDTQYF
TRBD2,TRBJ2-1,TRBV6-1,TGTGCCAGCAGCCATAGCGGGAGGGTCAATGAGCAGTTCTTC,CASSHSGRVNEQFF
-,TRBJ1-3,TRBV28,TGTGCCAGCAGTTTAAGTATTGGAGGAAACACCATATATTTT,CASSLSIGGNTIYF
TRBD2,TRBJ2-7,TRBV27,TGTGCCAGCAGACGTGCCCGACTAGCGGCATCCTACGAGCAGTACTTC,CASRRARLAASYEQYF
-,TRBJ2-7,TRBV7-9,TGTGCCAGCAGCTTAGCGGCGGTATTGGACGAGCAGTACTTC,CASSLAAVLDEQYF
TRBD2,TRBJ2-1,TRBV6-6,TGTGCCAGCAGAACTGCTAGCGGGAGTACCCACAATGAGCAGTTCTTC,CASRTASGSTHNEQFF
TRBD1,TRBJ2-2,TRBV5-1,TGCGCCAGCAGCTTGCTTGGACAGGGAGCCGGGGAGCTGTTTTTT,CASSLLGQGAGELFF